The 2 T cell receptor beta chains presented below share a single source sample, sequenced in a study of T cells in Graves' hyperthyroidism and ophthalmopathy. Amplification of TCR beta CDR3 regions used RNA as the template. Using the HTBI primer set, a first-round RT-PCR was run on the TCR CDR3. TCRdb processed the multiplex PCR reads anew with MiXCR; each CDR3 protein has one entry. Found here are about 360,000 distinct CDR3 sequences, approximately 13% of them singletons; the top ten hold 9.2%. The sequenced material came from blood. The receptors stem from a woman aged 18-35 years with Graves' hyperthyroidism.

This clonotype was seen ten or more times. V usage is TRBV12-3 or TRBV12-4 and J usage is TRBJ2-2, with D possibly called TRBD1 or TRBD2 (6 bases each). Trimming stripped 6 bases from V and 2 bases from J, with 19 bases between. This CDR3 spans 17 amino acids. In DNA, the CDR3 is TGTGCCAGCAGCCATAGGGGGGTCAGGCTTAACACCGGGGAGCTGTTTTTT. Translated: CASSHRGVRLNTGELFF.

V is TRBV25-1 and J is TRBJ1-1; D remains unclear. Between the trimmed V and J ends, which lost 1 base and 1 base, there was a span of 10 bases. Germline V gene lookup returns CDR1 MGHDK and CDR2 SYGVNS. The CDR3 sequence is 15 residues long. This CDR3 reads CASSELEGGNTEAFF. In DNA form, the CDR3 reads TGTGCCAGCAGTGAATTAGAGGGCGGGAACACTGAAGCTTTCTTT.